This T cell receptor beta chain appears in the sequencing data of a study of PD-L1 blockade in urothelial cancer. TCRdb's copy holds only in-frame clones and misses some; the assay was immunoSEQ multiplex PCR. The sample shows around 130,000 clones, approximately 88% of them seen only once. Trimming shortened V by 8 bases and J by 4 bases, and 11 bases separated the two germline ends. Germline CDR1 and CDR2: MNHEY and SMNVEV (reference sequence). The CDR3 has 13 amino acids. The time point was: pretreatment peripheral blood. Locally advanced or metastatic urothelial carcinoma affected all patients. The TCR was taken from a man in his fifties or sixties with urothelial cancer. The sample consisted of PBMCs, taken around atezolizumab (anti-PD-L1) treatment. V is TRBV27 and J is TRBJ2-2; D is perhaps TRBD2 (6 bases). CDR3 in amino acids: CASSFGGTGELFF. The CDR3 nucleotides read TGTGCCAGCTCTTTCGGGGGCACCGGGGAGCTGTTTTTT.